A single TCR beta chain is shown here with its context. Its antigen specificity is not known. Per-base qualities were not stored, and no clone one base away is much larger. TCRbeta CDR3 regions were amplified from genomic DNA using the immunoSEQ Assay, a bias-controlled multiplex PCR. The study's own analysis went as follows. The number of nucleated cells in each sample was estimated from the amplification of reference gene primers within the assay. To quantify the absolute abundance of each unique TCRbeta CDR3 rearrangement, sequence reads were collapsed and filtered. For each sample, productive Simpson clonality was calculated as the square root of Simpson's diversity index across productive rearrangements. The clones in this table, taken by TCRdb from immuneACCESS, are in-frame only. Not every clone is retained; where verified, under half of the shortfall comes from an unresolved V gene, and the cause of the rest is unknown. V, J and clone size derive from that table, while D and trimming were established from the DNA sequence. The sample table lists under 200,000 clones, 70% to 90% of them with a count of one. Roughly 4.5% of the sample rests with the top ten.

The junction shows trimming of 4 bases on V and 1 base on J, and the gene matches do not reach 3 bases of it. The CDR3 starts with the cysteine, ends with the phenylalanine, and has 14 residues. Only the CDR3 DNA is retained, 42 bases long and in frame from the first base. Based on the germline V gene, the CDR1 and CDR2 sequences are LGHNA and YSLEER. These data come from a study of blood T cell repertoires in COVID-19 (dated by TCRdb to about 2020). About the study as a whole: Samples covering the acute and convalescent phases of COVID-19 were provided by collaborators in the United States, Italy and Spain. The material from the prospective study consisted of cDNA or gDNA derived from T cells, B-cell-depleted T cells, or PBMCs. The dataset comprised deeply sampled blood TCRbeta repertoires from subjects exposed to, actively infected with, or recovered from COVID-19. The repertoires were made available in a free public database intended to serve as a resource for research on the immune response to SARS-CoV-2. The samples were drawn from two sources: the first 160 participants of the ongoing ImmuneRACE study, and about 1,300 subjects contributed by 6 global collaborators. Nearly every sample came with metadata listing a de-identified subject ID, COVID-19 status, age in years and sex. HLA class I and class II types, where available, came from metadata supplied by the sample provider rather than from assay-based typing.

Collaborating institutions collected whole blood in K2EDTA tubes following their own protocols. For TCRbeta analysis, collaborators shipped samples as frozen whole blood, isolated PBMCs, or DNA extracted from either of those sample types. The paper as a whole reports these results and caveats: The amount of clinical and demographic metadata varied by source and participant and was provided uncurated.

The specimen was peripheral blood. In this chain, TRBV4-3 is recombined with TRBJ1-1; a stretch of 7 junction bases matches TRBD1. The TCR comes from a woman older than 75 with acute or convalescent COVID-19. This receptor has the CDR3 CASSRQGGNTEAFF. The DNA is TGCGCCAGCAGCCGACAGGGTGGGAACACTGAAGCTTTCTTT.